Listed here are 24 T cell receptor beta chains from one sample, sequenced in a study of shared clonotypes between healthy human individuals. Produced via immunoSEQ multiplex PCR; TCRdb's table is partial and in-frame only. Of 2 million to 2.5 million clones listed, more than 90% are singletons. Sequencing input: naive CD4+ T cells sorted from blood. Subset denoted: CD45RA+ positively selected. The receptors originated from a man between 18 and 35 years old in good health.

The chain carries TRBV28 and TRBJ1-1; D unresolved. The CDR3 spans 14 residues. CDR1 MDHEN and CDR2 SYDVKM come from the germline V gene. Trimming took 1 base from V and 5 from J, leaving 11 bases between them. CDR3 sequence reads: CASSLYSELTEAFF. CDR3 DNA: TGTGCCAGCAGTTTATACTCAGAGCTTACTGAAGCTTTCTTT.

With respect to this clone: At the DNA level, this CDR3 is encoded by other sequences in the same sample as well. The CDR3 sequence: CASSPGQGNYGYTF. The CDR3 region has the DNA TGTGCCAGTAGTCCGGGACAGGGAAACTATGGCTACACCTTC. The J gene is TRBJ1-2, the V gene TRBV19; 9 nucleotides agree with TRBD1. Unmatched junction bases numbered 3, after V lost 5 bases and J lost 2 bases. This CDR3 contains 14 residues. Germline V gene lookup returns CDR1 LNHDA and CDR2 SQIVND (reference sequence).

Of note for this clone: The same CDR3 is also encoded by other DNA sequences in this sample. The rearrangement uses TRBV5-1 and TRBJ2-5; 9 bases fit TRBD1. Germline CDR1 and CDR2: SGHRS and YFSETQ. V trimming: 4 bases; J trimming: 1 base; junction bases outside the gene matches: 5. The CDR3 covers 15 residues. CDR3 protein: CASSRGQGPQETQYF. CDR3 bases: TGCGCCAGCAGCCGGGGACAGGGCCCCCAAGAGACCCAGTACTTC.

The rearrangement joins TRBV2 to TRBJ2-2; D call uncertain. Germline CDR1 SNHLY, CDR2 FYNNEI. V was trimmed by 5 bases and J by 3 bases, leaving 16 bases between them. This CDR3 spans 16 amino acids. The CDR3 region has the DNA TGTGCCAGCAGTAAAAACTCAGGCGCGGACACCGGGGAGCTGTTTTTT. Protein sequence: CASSKNSGADTGELFF. Complete variable domain (other parts from reference TRBV2 and TRBJ2-2): EPEVTQTPSHQVTQMGQEVILRCVPISNHLYFYWYRQILGQKVEFLVSFYNNEISEKSEIFDDQFSVERPDGSNFTLKIRSTKLEDSAMYFCASSKNSGADTGELFFGEGSRLTVL.

The chain combines TRBV5-1 with TRBJ2-1; D gene uncertain. The CDR3 is 15 amino acids. V was pared by 4 bases and J by 0 bases, with 11 bases between. The germline CDR1 and CDR2 sequences are SGHRS and YFSETQ. The CDR3 bases are TGCGCCAGCAGCAGCTTGGCTCCCTCCTACAATGAGCAGTTCTTC. Its translation: CASSSLAPSYNEQFF.

To note about this clone: Other DNA sequences from this sample encode an identical CDR3 as well. J is TRBJ2-3 and V is TRBV7-2, with 11 bases aligning to TRBD2. The CDR3 is 16 residues long. J lost 0 bases, V lost 4 bases, and 3 bases had no gene match. CDR1 SGHTA and CDR2 FQGNSA come from the germline V gene. The CDR3 coding sequence is TGTGCCAGCAGCTCCCGACTAGCGGGGAGCACAGATACGCAGTATTTT. It translates to CASSSRLAGSTDTQYF.

This clone was seen only once. Other nucleotide sequences in the sample specify the same CDR3. The chain joins TRBV30 to TRBJ1-1; D unresolved. V was shortened by 0 bases and J by 5 bases, with 7 bases between the two germline ends. The germline V gene has CDR1 GTSNPN and CDR2 SVGIG (reference sequence). The CDR3 runs 12 residues. CDR3 loop: CAWSVRGTEAFF. CDR3 coding DNA: TGTGCCTGGAGTGTACGGGGTACTGAAGCTTTCTTT.

The chain uses TRBV4-1 and TRBJ1-5; D is perhaps TRBD1 (5 bases). V was clipped by 0 bases and J by 0 bases, with 9 bases between them. CDR1 and CDR2 from the germline V gene are MGHRA and YSYEKL. This CDR3 is 16 amino acids long. CDR3 sequence (DNA): TGCGCCAGCAGCCAAGAGCCTAGGGGTAGCAATCAGCCCCAGCATTTT. Amino acid sequence: CASSQEPRGSNQPQHF.

V gene TRBV5-1 combines with J gene TRBJ2-5; possible D gene TRBD2, 5 bases. Germline V CDR1 and CDR2: SGHRS, YFSETQ. The ends were cut back, 3 bases at V and 5 bases at J, with 14 bases in the middle. The CDR3 sequence is 14 residues long. In DNA form, the CDR3 reads TGCGCCAGCAGCTCCGGTCGGGGTAGCGAGACCCAGTACTTC. This sequence encodes CASSSGRGSETQYF. Complete variable domain (other parts from reference TRBV5-1 and TRBJ2-5): KAGVTQTPRYLIKTRGQQVTLSCSPISGHRSVSWYQQTPGQGLQFLFEYFSETQRNKGNFPGRFSGRQFSNSRSEMNVSTLELGDSALYLCASSSGRGSETQYFGPGTRLLVL.

This clone was counted between two and nine times. CDR3 in amino acids: CASSLGAVSGYTF. Here the CDR3 DNA reads TGCGCCAGCAGCTTGGGAGCAGTTTCTGGCTACACCTTC. The chain couples TRBV5-1 to TRBJ1-2, with D unclear. The CDR3 runs 13 residues. The V end was cut by 0 bases, the J end by 7 bases, with 10 bases between. Germline V CDR1 and CDR2: SGHRS, YFSETQ.

The V and J genes are TRBV9 and TRBJ1-2, with 7 bases that match TRBD1. CDR1 and CDR2 from the germline V gene are SGDLS and YYNGEE. Trimming removed 0 bases from V and 5 bases from J; junction bases left unmatched: 16. The CDR3 length is 18 residues. CDR3 coding DNA: TGTGCCAGCAGCGTAGCTACAGTCGGGCAACAGGGGAAGTATGGCTACACCTTC. Protein product: CASSVATVGQQGKYGYTF.

V gene TRBV7-3 combines with J gene TRBJ1-5; no clear D. V lost 5 bases, J lost 1 base, and 9 bases lay in between. Germline loops: CDR1 SGHTA, CDR2 FQGTGA. There are 14 residues in the CDR3. Here the CDR3 DNA reads TGTGCCAGCAGCCGACGGGCGAGCAATCAGCCCCAGCATTTT. It codes for CASSRRASNQPQHF.

Turning to this clone: The same CDR3 is also encoded by other DNA sequences in this sample. The chain combines TRBV5-1 with TRBJ1-4; the match to TRBD1 covers 8 bases. V lost 0 bases, J lost 2 bases, and 3 bases stayed unmatched. The germline V gene encodes CDR1 SGHRS and CDR2 YFSETQ. The CDR3 covers 16 residues. The CDR3 region is CASSLEPGGTNEKLFF. CDR3 in DNA: TGCGCCAGCAGCTTGGAGCCAGGGGGCACTAATGAAAAACTGTTTTTT.

The chain is built from TRBV11-2 and TRBJ2-2; D possibly matches TRBD1 or TRBD2 (6 bases each). The CDR3 covers 14 residues. The germline V gene encodes CDR1 SGHAT and CDR2 FQNNGV. The V end was cut by 2 bases, the J end by 4 bases, with 8 bases between. CDR3 nucleotide sequence: TGTGCCAGCAGCTTACGGGGGCTCACCGGGGAGCTGTTTTTT. Its translation: CASSLRGLTGELFF.

The chain carries TRBV29-1 and TRBJ2-7; 7 bases fit TRBD1. CDR1 is SQVTM and CDR2 is ANQGSEA in the germline V gene. The CDR3 sequence is 14 residues long. Germline trimming cut 4 bases from V and 1 base from J; bases unmatched to any gene: 7. DNA for the CDR3: TGCAGCGTTGCCCAGGGGGTTGGGTCCTACGAGCAGTACTTC. Its protein product is CSVAQGVGSYEQYF.

The chain combines TRBV9 with TRBJ1-2, with TRBD1 as a possible D gene (5 bases). The V end lost 0 bases, the J end lost 1 base, and 7 bases lay between the germline ends. CDR1 SGDLS and CDR2 YYNGEE come from the germline V gene. This CDR3 contains 14 residues. This chain's CDR3 is CASSVAGNNYGYTF. CDR3 DNA sequence: TGTGCCAGCAGCGTAGCAGGGAATAACTATGGCTACACCTTC.

This chain connects TRBV5-6 to TRBJ2-7; 11 nucleotides agree with TRBD2. V dropped 2 bases and J dropped 0; count of bases not matched to a gene: 1. Germline CDR1 reads SGHDT; CDR2 reads YYEEEE. This CDR3 region has 15 residues. CDR3 amino acids: CASSFSGRASYEQYF. CDR3 nucleotides: TGTGCCAGCAGCTTTAGCGGGAGGGCCTCCTACGAGCAGTACTTC.

The chain couples TRBV18 to TRBJ2-7, with 8 bases matching TRBD1. With 4 bases clipped from V and 2 bases from J, the junction kept 7 bases outside the gene matches. The germline V gene encodes CDR1 KGHSH and CDR2 LQKENI. This CDR3 contains 15 residues. The CDR3 nucleotides are TGTGCCAGCTCACAGTCTTTGACAGGGGCCTACGAGCAGTACTTC. Translating it yields CASSQSLTGAYEQYF.

The chain couples TRBV12-2 to TRBJ1-1. TRBV12-2 represents a pseudogene. The CDR3 is 10 amino acids. The CDR3 spells CAPDGKEAFF. CDR3 nucleotide sequence: TGTGCCCCGGATGGGAAAGAAGCTTTCTTT.

This clone occurred once. The V call is TRBV19, the J call TRBJ1-6; D gene uncertain. The CDR3 spans 13 residues. Trimming shortened V by 3 bases and J by 10 bases, and 10 bases separated the two germline ends. Germline values: CDR1 LNHDA, CDR2 SQIVND (reference sequence). For the CDR3, the DNA is TGTGCCAGTAGTATCGAGGGTGGGTCACCCCTCCACTTT. The encoded protein is CASSIEGGSPLHF.

This sequence joins TRBV2 and TRBJ1-6; the D is unclear. CDR3 length equals 10 residues. From germline, CDR1 is SNHLY and CDR2 FYNNEI. The V end lost 6 bases, the J end lost 14 bases, and 8 bases lay between the germline ends. In DNA, the CDR3 is TGTGCCAGCAGAGAGAGGGCCCTCCACTTT. Translating gives CASRERALHF.

The rearrangement uses TRBV15 and TRBJ1-4; TRBD1 matches 7 bases. The CDR3 is 14 residues long. Looked up from germline, CDR1 is LNHNV and CDR2 is YYDKDF (reference sequence). V gave up 3 bases and J gave up 4 bases; unmatched junction bases: 2. Here the CDR3 reads CATSRGQLNEKLFF. The CDR3, as DNA: TGTGCCACCAGCAGGGGACAGCTTAATGAAAAACTGTTTTTT. The variable domain in full, completed from reference TRBV15 and TRBJ1-4, reads DAMVIQNPRYQVTQFGKPVTLSCSQTLNHNVMYWYQQKSSQAPKLLFHYYDKDFNNEADTPDNFQSRRPNTSFCFLDIRSPGLGDTAMYLCATSRGQLNEKLFFGSGTQLSVL.

As concerns this clone: One junction end disagrees with the germline gene, perhaps due to a read error. The chain joins TRBV18 to TRBJ2-7; TRBD1 matches at 8 bases. Germline V lookup: CDR1 KGHSH, CDR2 LQKENI. This CDR3 contains 16 residues. This CDR3 is CASSPLPGGAQFRQYF. CDR3 coding DNA: TGTGCCAGCTCGCCACTCCCAGGGGGCGCACAATTTAGGCAGTACTTC.

The CDR3 protein is CASSYRVDSTEAFF. The CDR3 DNA reads as TGTGCCAGCAGTTACCGTGTGGACAGCACTGAAGCTTTCTTT. The V gene is TRBV6-6, the J gene TRBJ1-1, with D tentatively TRBD1 (6 bases). Germline V gene lookup returns CDR1 MNHNY and CDR2 SVGAGI (reference sequence). The V gene lost 2 bases and the J gene lost 4 bases, with 11 bases spanning the gap. The CDR3 runs to 14 residues.